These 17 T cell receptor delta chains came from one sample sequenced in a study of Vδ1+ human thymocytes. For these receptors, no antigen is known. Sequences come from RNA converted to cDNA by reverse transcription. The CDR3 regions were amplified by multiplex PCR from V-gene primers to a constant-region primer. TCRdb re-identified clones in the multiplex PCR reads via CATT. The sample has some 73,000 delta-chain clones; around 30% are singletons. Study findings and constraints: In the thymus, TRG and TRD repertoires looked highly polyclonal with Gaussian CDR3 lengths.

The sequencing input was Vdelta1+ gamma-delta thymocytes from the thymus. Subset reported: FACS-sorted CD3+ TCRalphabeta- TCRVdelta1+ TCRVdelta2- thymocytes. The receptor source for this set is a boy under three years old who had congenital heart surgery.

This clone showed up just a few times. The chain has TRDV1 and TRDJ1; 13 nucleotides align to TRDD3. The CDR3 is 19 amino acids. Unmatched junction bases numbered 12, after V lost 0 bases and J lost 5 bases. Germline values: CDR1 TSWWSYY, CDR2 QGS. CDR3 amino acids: CALGELPLPTGGYVDKLIF. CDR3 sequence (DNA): TGTGCTCTTGGGGAACTGCCCCTGCCGACTGGGGGATACGTGGATAAACTCATCTTT.

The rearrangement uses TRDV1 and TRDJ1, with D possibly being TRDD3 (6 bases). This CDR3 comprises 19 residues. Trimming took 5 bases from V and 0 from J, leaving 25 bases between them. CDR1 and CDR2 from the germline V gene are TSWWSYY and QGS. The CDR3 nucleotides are TGTGCTCTTGGGATCGGGGGCCGGCAACTGGGACCGTACACCGATAAACTCATCTTT. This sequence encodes CALGIGGRQLGPYTDKLIF.

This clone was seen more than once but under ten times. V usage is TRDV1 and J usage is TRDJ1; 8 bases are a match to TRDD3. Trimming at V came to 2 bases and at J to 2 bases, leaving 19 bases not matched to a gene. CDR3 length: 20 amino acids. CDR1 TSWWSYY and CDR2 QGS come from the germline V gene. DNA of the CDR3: TGTGCTCTTGGGGAAGGGACTCCCCACAGGGATACGGACCGAACCGATAAACTCATCTTT. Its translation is CALGEGTPHRDTDRTDKLIF.

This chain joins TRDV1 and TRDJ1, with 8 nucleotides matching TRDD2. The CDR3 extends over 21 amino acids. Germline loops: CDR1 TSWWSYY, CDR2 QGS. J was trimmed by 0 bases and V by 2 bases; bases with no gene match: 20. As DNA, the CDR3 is TGTGCTCTTGGGGAATCTCCAACTTCCTACTCCGACCTCTGTTACACCGATAAACTCATCTTT. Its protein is CALGESPTSYSDLCYTDKLIF.

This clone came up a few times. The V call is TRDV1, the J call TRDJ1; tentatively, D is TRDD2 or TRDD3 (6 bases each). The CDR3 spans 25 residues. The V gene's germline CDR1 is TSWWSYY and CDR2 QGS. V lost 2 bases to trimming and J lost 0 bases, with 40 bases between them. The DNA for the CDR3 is TGTGCTCTTGGGGAAGATTCCTATGTGGGGGTCACCCACCGGATCTCCCGAGTGTACACCGATAAACTCATCTTT. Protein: CALGEDSYVGVTHRISRVYTDKLIF.

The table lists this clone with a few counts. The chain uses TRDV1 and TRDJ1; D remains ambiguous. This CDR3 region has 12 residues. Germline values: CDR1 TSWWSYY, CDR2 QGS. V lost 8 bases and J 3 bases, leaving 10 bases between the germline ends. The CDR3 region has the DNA TGTGCTCTTACCTCCCTATCCGATAAACTCATCTTT. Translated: CALTSLSDKLIF.

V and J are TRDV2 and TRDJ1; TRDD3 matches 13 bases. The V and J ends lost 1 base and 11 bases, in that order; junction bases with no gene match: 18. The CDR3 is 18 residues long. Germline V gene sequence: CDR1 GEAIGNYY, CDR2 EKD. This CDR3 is CACDTAISNVLGDTKLIF. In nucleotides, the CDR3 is TGTGCCTGTGACACAGCTATTTCTAACGTACTGGGGGATACGAAGCTCATCTTT.

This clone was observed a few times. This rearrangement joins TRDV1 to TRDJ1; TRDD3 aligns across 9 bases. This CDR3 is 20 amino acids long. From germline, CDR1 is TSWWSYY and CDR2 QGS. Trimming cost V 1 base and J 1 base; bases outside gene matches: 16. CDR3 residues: CALGEPSFGWGIRFTDKLIF. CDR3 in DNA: TGTGCTCTTGGGGAACCTTCCTTCGGCTGGGGGATCCGGTTCACCGATAAACTCATCTTT.

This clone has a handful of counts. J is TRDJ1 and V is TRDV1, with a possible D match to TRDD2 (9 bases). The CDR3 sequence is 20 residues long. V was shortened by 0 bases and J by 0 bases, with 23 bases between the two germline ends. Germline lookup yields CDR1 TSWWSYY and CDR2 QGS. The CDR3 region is CALGELLPTYWGGYTDKLIF. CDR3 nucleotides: TGTGCTCTTGGGGAACTCCTTCCTACCTACTGGGGGGGTTACACCGATAAACTCATCTTT.

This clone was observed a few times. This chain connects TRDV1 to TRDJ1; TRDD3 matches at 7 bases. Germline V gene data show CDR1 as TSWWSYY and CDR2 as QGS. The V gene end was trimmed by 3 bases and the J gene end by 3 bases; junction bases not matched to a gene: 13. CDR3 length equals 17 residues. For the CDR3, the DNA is TGTGCTCTTGGGGATCCCCCCGCCTGGGGGGCCTCCGATAAACTCATCTTT. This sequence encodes CALGDPPAWGASDKLIF.

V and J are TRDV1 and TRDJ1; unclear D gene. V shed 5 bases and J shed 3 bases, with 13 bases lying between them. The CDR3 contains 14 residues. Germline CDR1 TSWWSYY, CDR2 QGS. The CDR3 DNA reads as TGTGCTCTTGGGAAAGTCGCCCCTTCCGATAAACTCATCTTT. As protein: CALGKVAPSDKLIF.

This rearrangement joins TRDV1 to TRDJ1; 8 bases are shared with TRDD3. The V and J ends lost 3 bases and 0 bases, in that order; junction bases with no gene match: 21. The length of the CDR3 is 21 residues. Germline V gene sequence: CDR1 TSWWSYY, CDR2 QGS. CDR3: CALGDQGGPFPGGPNTDKLIF. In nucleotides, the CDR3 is TGTGCTCTTGGGGATCAAGGAGGTCCCTTTCCTGGGGGACCCAACACCGATAAACTCATCTTT.

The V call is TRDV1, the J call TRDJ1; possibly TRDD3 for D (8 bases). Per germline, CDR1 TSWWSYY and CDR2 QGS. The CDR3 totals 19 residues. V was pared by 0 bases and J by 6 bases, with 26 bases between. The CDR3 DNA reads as TGTGCTCTTGGGGAACTTCCCCTTCCTTCTGCACTGGGGGTTCATAAACTCATCTTT. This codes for CALGELPLPSALGVHKLIF.

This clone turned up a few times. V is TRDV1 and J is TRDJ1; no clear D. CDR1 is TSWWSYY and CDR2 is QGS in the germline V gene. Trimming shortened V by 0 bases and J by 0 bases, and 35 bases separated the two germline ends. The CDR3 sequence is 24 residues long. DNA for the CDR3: TGTGCTCTTGGGGAACTCTGGCTTCTGTCCCGAGGGTTCACCGAGGGAGAATACACCGATAAACTCATCTTT. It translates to CALGELWLLSRGFTEGEYTDKLIF.

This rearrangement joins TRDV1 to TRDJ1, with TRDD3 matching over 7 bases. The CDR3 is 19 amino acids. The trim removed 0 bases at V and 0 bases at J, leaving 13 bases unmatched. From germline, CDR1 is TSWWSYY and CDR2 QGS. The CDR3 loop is CALGELRWGTHEYTDKLIF. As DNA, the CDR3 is TGTGCTCTTGGGGAACTTCGATGGGGGACCCACGAGTACACCGATAAACTCATCTTT.

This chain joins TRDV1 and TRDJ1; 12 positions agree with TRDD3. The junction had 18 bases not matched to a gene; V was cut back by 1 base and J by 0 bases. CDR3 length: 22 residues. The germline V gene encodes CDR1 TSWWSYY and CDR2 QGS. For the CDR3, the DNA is TGTGCTCTTGGGGAACCTGTCCCCCCCCTTACTGGGGGATACAAGTACACCGATAAACTCATCTTT. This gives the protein CALGEPVPPLTGGYKYTDKLIF.

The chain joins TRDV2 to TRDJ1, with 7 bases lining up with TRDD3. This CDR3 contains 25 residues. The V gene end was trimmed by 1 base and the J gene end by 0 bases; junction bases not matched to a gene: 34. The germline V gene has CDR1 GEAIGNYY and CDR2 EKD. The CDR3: CACDTQSRRDTFHSPIYQYTDKLIF. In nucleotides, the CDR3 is TGTGCCTGTGACACACAGTCCCGTCGGGATACTTTCCACTCACCTATCTACCAGTACACCGATAAACTCATCTTT.